This T cell receptor (beta chain) was identified in a study of cytomegalovirus exposure and HLA in healthy donors. Germline V lookup: CDR1 MNHEY, CDR2 SVGAGI. This CDR3 contains 13 residues. The V and J ends lost 6 bases and 6 bases, in that order; junction bases with no gene match: 2. A multiplex PCR was run with 60 Vbeta primers and 13 Jbeta primers. Profiling relied on immunoSEQ multiplex PCR, and the TCRdb table lists in-frame clones only, not all of them. Found here are about 150,000 clones, around two thirds of them singletons; the top ten hold more than 9%. Those who donated were healthy bone marrow donors.

The rearrangement uses TRBV6-5 and TRBJ1-4; 9 nucleotides agree with TRBD1. Sequencing was done on a sample of PBMCs. The clonotype originates from a young man in good health and CMV-seropositive. The CDR3 region has the DNA TGTGCCAGCAGCAGACAGGGGGATGAAAAACTGTTTTTT. It translates to CASSRQGDEKLFF.